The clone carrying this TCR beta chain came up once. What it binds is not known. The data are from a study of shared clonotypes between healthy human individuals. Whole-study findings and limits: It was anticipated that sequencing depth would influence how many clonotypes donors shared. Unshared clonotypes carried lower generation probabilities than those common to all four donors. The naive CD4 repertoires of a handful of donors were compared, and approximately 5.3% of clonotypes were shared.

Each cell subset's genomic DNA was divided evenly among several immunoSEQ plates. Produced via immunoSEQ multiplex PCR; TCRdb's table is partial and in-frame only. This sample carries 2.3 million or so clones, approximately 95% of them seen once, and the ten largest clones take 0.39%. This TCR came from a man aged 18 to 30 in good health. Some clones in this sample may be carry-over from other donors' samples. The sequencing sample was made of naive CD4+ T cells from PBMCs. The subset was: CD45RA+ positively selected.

CDR3 sequence reads: CASSMTLFSEQFF. The CDR3 bases are TGTGCCAGTAGTATGACCCTCTTTAGTGAGCAGTTCTTC. The chain couples TRBV19 to TRBJ2-1; D gene unclear. V lost 3 bases to trimming and J lost 9 bases, with 12 bases between them. The germline CDR1 and CDR2 sequences are LNHDA and SQIVND (reference sequence). CDR3 length equals 13 residues. Full variable domain (rest looked up from reference TRBV19 and TRBJ2-1): DGGITQSPKYLFRKEGQNVTLSCEQNLNHDAMYWYRQDPGQGLRLIYYSQIVNDFQKGDIAEGYSVSREKKESFPLTVTSAQKNPTAFYLCASSMTLFSEQFFGPGTRLTVL.